The clone carrying this T cell receptor beta chain appeared a few times. Its antigen is not identified. The whole isolated RNA underwent reverse transcription, so sequencing captured expressed TCRB transcripts. Assay: immunoSEQ multiplex PCR; the TCRdb copy retains only in-frame clones and omits some. The sample gives a few hundred thousand clones, 15% of which show up once; approximately 0.015% is in the top ten. This entry is derived from a study of beta chain features in type 1 diabetes. Study-wide results and limits: Type 1 diabetes patients showed a moderate but significant shortening of TCRB CDR3s in all four CD4+ subsets.

The CDR3 spans 16 residues. Germline V gene lookup returns CDR1 MNHNY and CDR2 SVGAGI (reference sequence). Trimming cost V 6 bases and J 0 bases; bases outside gene matches: 10. V and J are TRBV6-6 and TRBJ2-7, with TRBD2 matching over 8 bases. This receptor was obtained from a man between 18 and 35 years old with type 1 diabetes. The sample consisted of naive CD4+ T cells from blood. CDR3 in DNA: TGTGCCAGCAGGAACACTCCGGGACTAGACTCCTACGAGCAGTACTTC. This translates into CASRNTPGLDSYEQYF.